The 9 T cell receptor beta chains presented below share a single source sample, sequenced in a study of blood T cell repertoires in COVID-19. The repertoire was sequenced with immunoSEQ multiplex PCR; TCRdb's copy has only in-frame clones and lacks some. This sample has around 200,000 clones, with around 86% found just once. Sequenced: peripheral blood. These TCRs come from a man aged 80 or over with acute or convalescent COVID-19.

V gene TRBV5-1 combines with J gene TRBJ2-3, with 9 bases lining up with TRBD2. This CDR3 comprises 15 residues. V lost 4 bases and J lost 2; bases outside the gene matches: 5. Germline V lookup: CDR1 SGHRS, CDR2 YFSETQ. For the CDR3, the DNA is TGCGCCAGCAGCGTAGGACTAGCGCCCACAGATACGCAGTATTTT. Its translation is CASSVGLAPTDTQYF.

V is TRBV6-6 and J is TRBJ1-1, with 7 nucleotides matching TRBD1. This CDR3 comprises 15 residues. The ends lost 7 bases at V and 1 base at J; junction bases unmatched: 9. In germline, CDR1 is MNHNY, CDR2 SVGAGI (reference sequence). The CDR3 nucleotides read TGTGCCAGCACAGTTACGCAGGGGGGGAACACTGAAGCTTTCTTT. Translated, it gives CASTVTQGGNTEAFF.

The chain links TRBV9 to TRBJ2-3; tentative D call: TRBD2 (5 bases). Germline values: CDR1 SGDLS, CDR2 YYNGEE. The CDR3 extends over 14 amino acids. Deletions cut 0 bases from V and 6 bases from J, with 11 bases between. In nucleotides, the CDR3 is TGTGCCAGCAGCGTAGAGCTTGGCGGGGATACGCAGTATTTT. Protein: CASSVELGGDTQYF.

Only one count was recorded for this clone. This chain uses TRBV5-4 with TRBJ2-3, with 10 bases matching TRBD1. This CDR3 contains 15 residues. CDR1 and CDR2 (germline): SGHNT, YYREEE (reference sequence). V gave up 2 bases and J gave up 10 bases; unmatched junction bases: 10. For the CDR3, the DNA is TGTGCCAGCAGCTTATCCGGGACAGGGGCGGCTCCGCAGTATTTT. Translating it yields CASSLSGTGAAPQYF.

CDR3 sequence: CASSIGGGRTEAFF. DNA of the CDR3: TGTGCCAGTAGTATAGGAGGGGGCCGAACTGAAGCTTTCTTT. The genes are TRBV19 and TRBJ1-1, with 7 bases identical to TRBD1. The CDR3 length is 14 residues. Germline values: CDR1 LNHDA, CDR2 SQIVND (reference sequence). The ends lost 1 base at V and 5 bases at J; junction bases unmatched: 4.

This clone was picked up a small number of times. Other DNA sequences of this sample code for an identical CDR3. V is TRBV3-1 (or the pseudogene TRBV3-2) and J is TRBJ1-3, with 8 bases aligning to TRBD1. This CDR3 comprises 17 residues. After removal of 1 base from V and 1 base from J, the junction contained 6 bases not matched to a gene. Per the germline V gene, CDR1 is LGHDT and CDR2 is YNNKEL (reference sequence). The CDR3 bases are TGTGCCAGCAGCCAAGGTCCAGGACAGGGTTCTGGAAACACCATATATTTT. Protein product: CASSQGPGQGSGNTIYF.

The V and J genes are TRBV2 and TRBJ1-3; possible D gene TRBD1, 5 bases. The ends were cut back, 3 bases at V and 2 bases at J, with 11 bases in the middle. Germline values: CDR1 SNHLY, CDR2 FYNNEI. The CDR3 runs to 15 residues. CDR3: CASSDQGGPGNTIYF. CDR3 bases: TGTGCCAGCAGTGATCAGGGTGGCCCTGGAAACACCATATATTTT.

The V call is TRBV12-3 or TRBV12-4, the J call TRBJ2-7; TRBD1 agrees at 10 bases. The CDR3 consists of 12 residues. The V and J ends lost 8 bases and 4 bases, in that order; junction bases with no gene match: 2. The CDR3 spells CASGQGGYEQYF. The CDR3 DNA reads as TGTGCCAGCGGACAGGGGGGATACGAGCAGTACTTC.

The chain combines TRBV3-1 (or the pseudogene TRBV3-2) with TRBJ2-1, with 12 bases fitting TRBD2. Germline values: CDR1 LGHDT, CDR2 YNNKEL (reference sequence). Unmatched junction bases numbered 9, after V lost 4 bases and J lost 8 bases. The CDR3 length is 16 residues. The CDR3 nucleotides are TGTGCCAGCAGCCCCCTAGCGACTAGCGGGAGCTATGAGCAGTTCTTC. This codes for CASSPLATSGSYEQFF.